The 28 T cell receptor beta chains reported below all come from one sample, sequenced in a study of CXCR3-negative and CXCR3-positive naive CD8 T cells. Whole-study findings and limits: For CXCR3-positive naive cells, TRB CDR3s were more hydrophobic than those of CXCR3-negative naive cells.

Which antigens these TCRs recognize remains unknown. UMI-labeled TRB cDNA libraries were prepared by 5' RACE. Following a re-call of the 5' RACE reads, TCRdb has one entry per CDR3 protein and lacks DNA. This listing includes about 56,000 distinct CDR3 sequences. Sequencing was carried out using naive CXCR3+ CD8+ T cells from blood. Subset: CD45RO-CCR7+CD27+CD95- naive CD8+ T cells expressing CXCR3 (TNR3+). These TCRs come from a human donor in good health. Some clones in this sample may be carry-over from other donors' samples.

The rearrangement joins TRBV29-1 to TRBJ1-2; with no DNA, the TCRdb D assignment of TRBD1 cannot be verified. Germline CDR1 SQVTM, CDR2 ANQGSEA. CDR3 length: 17 residues. The CDR3 here is CSVERRDRDRVSYGYTF. Complete variable domain (other parts from reference TRBV29-1 and TRBJ1-2): SAVISQKPSRDICQRGTSLTIQCQVDSQVTMMFWYRQQPGQSLTLIATANQGSEATYESGFVIDKFPISRPNLTFSTLTVSNMSPEDSSIYLCSVERRDRDRVSYGYTFGSGTRLTVV.

V is TRBV27 and J is TRBJ2-1; the D gene TCRdb calls, TRBD1, cannot be checked with no DNA. CDR1 is MNHEY, CDR2 SMNVEV, per germline (reference sequence). The CDR3 spans 12 residues. CDR3 region: CASSQPGGEQFF.

J is TRBJ2-7 and V is TRBV7-2; checking the TCRdb D call of TRBD1 is not possible without DNA. Germline CDR1 reads SGHTA; CDR2 reads FQGNSA. This CDR3 comprises 15 residues. CDR3 residues: CASSLAPSTNYEQYF.

The V call is TRBV9, the J call TRBJ2-3; TCRdb calls TRBD1, which cannot be checked without DNA. There are 16 residues in the CDR3. CDR1 is SGDLS, CDR2 YYNGEE, per germline. CDR3 protein: CASVPGTGDSTDTQYF.

The V gene is TRBV12-3 or TRBV12-4, the J gene TRBJ1-1; TCRdb calls TRBD1, which cannot be checked without DNA. This CDR3 spans 16 amino acids. CDR3 loop: CASQTGEEDMNTEAFF.

The chain couples TRBV20-1 to TRBJ1-4; TCRdb outputs TRBD1, but without DNA this stays unchecked. This CDR3 is built from 13 residues. Germline V gene sequence: CDR1 DFQATT, CDR2 SNEGSKA (reference sequence). The CDR3 here is CSALGGAGEKLFF.

The chain uses TRBV25-1 and TRBJ2-1. The CDR3 spans 13 residues. Per the germline V gene, CDR1 is MGHDK and CDR2 is SYGVNS. The CDR3 region is CATSKNRNNEQFF.

The chain employs TRBV5-5 and TRBJ2-7. The CDR3 totals 14 residues. Per germline, CDR1 SGHKS and CDR2 YYEKEE (reference sequence). This CDR3 reads CASSFNPGSYEQYF.

This chain joins TRBV6-5 and TRBJ2-2; TCRdb indicates TRBD1, and absent DNA this call remains unverified. This CDR3 contains 14 residues. From germline, CDR1 is MNHEY and CDR2 SVGAGI. CDR3 sequence: CASSPEINTGELFF.

The chain employs TRBV20-1 and TRBJ2-7; the TCRdb call, TRBD1, lacks DNA for checking. CDR3 length: 15 amino acids. The germline CDR1 and CDR2 sequences are DFQATT and SNEGSKA (reference sequence). The CDR3 sequence: CSARDLGQGIYEQYF.

The CDR3 sequence: CASTTIADSTYEQYF. This rearrangement joins TRBV27 to TRBJ2-7; absent DNA, TCRdb's TRBD2 call cannot be checked. Germline V gene sequence: CDR1 MNHEY, CDR2 SMNVEV (reference sequence). The CDR3 consists of 15 residues.

This chain links TRBV7-9 with TRBJ1-1. This CDR3 spans 13 amino acids. Germline CDR1 reads SEHNR; CDR2 reads FQNEAQ (reference sequence). The CDR3 sequence: CASSPRQITEAFF.

The rearrangement uses TRBV7-3 and TRBJ1-6; TCRdb reports TRBD1, a call that lacks DNA to check it against. The CDR3 length is 15 residues. Germline lookup yields CDR1 SGHTA and CDR2 FQGTGA. The CDR3 loop is CASSSGTGGNSPLHF.

The V call is TRBV20-1, the J call TRBJ1-1. The CDR3 is 12 amino acids. Germline V gene lookup returns CDR1 DFQATT and CDR2 SNEGSKA (reference sequence). The CDR3 protein is CSARDPPIEAFF.

The V gene is TRBV25-1, the J gene TRBJ1-2; TCRdb's D gene call, TRBD1, goes unchecked for lack of DNA. CDR1 and CDR2 (germline): MGHDK, SYGVNS. CDR3 length: 15 amino acids. The CDR3 loop is CASSARTGGGYGYTF.

The V call is TRBV5-1, the J call TRBJ2-7; TCRdb proposes TRBD2, but this gene call is untestable without DNA. CDR3 size: 15 residues. The germline V gene has CDR1 SGHRS and CDR2 YFSETQ. CDR3 residues: CASSLVSGSGYEQYF. Drawing the rest from reference TRBV5-1 and TRBJ2-7, the complete variable domain is KAGVTQTPRYLIKTRGQQVTLSCSPISGHRSVSWYQQTPGQGLQFLFEYFSETQRNKGNFPGRFSGRQFSNSRSEMNVSTLELGDSALYLCASSLVSGSGYEQYFGPGTRLTVT.

This rearrangement joins TRBV7-9 to TRBJ1-1; without DNA, the TCRdb call of TRBD1 cannot be checked. Germline loops: CDR1 SEHNR, CDR2 FQNEAQ (reference sequence). The CDR3 is 12 amino acids. The CDR3 here is CASWTDANEAFF.

This chain links TRBV29-1 with TRBJ1-2. Germline CDR1 reads SQVTM; CDR2 reads ANQGSEA. The CDR3 covers 13 residues. The CDR3 protein is CSVEEATPYGYTF.

This chain connects TRBV9 to TRBJ1-1. This CDR3 region has 13 residues. Germline CDR1 is SGDLS and CDR2 is YYNGEE. CDR3 amino acids: CASSGGVSGEAFF.

J is TRBJ2-7 and V is TRBV5-1; as DNA is missing, the TRBD1 call by TCRdb cannot be tested. CDR1 and CDR2 (germline): SGHRS, YFSETQ. The CDR3 has 16 residues. The CDR3 sequence is CASSFGPRGETYEQYF.

The J gene is TRBJ2-1, the V gene TRBV5-5; TCRdb gives TRBD2 as the D gene, but with no DNA this cannot be confirmed. This CDR3 has 14 amino acids. Per the germline V gene, CDR1 is SGHKS and CDR2 is YYEKEE (reference sequence). The CDR3: CANVSSGPYNEQFF.

The chain is built from TRBV7-9 and TRBJ2-1. The germline CDR1 and CDR2 sequences are SEHNR and FQNEAQ (reference sequence). The CDR3 loop spans 15 amino acids. The CDR3 sequence: CASSYSGGSYNEQFF.

The chain is built from TRBV7-9 and TRBJ1-1; the D call from TCRdb, TRBD1, cannot be confirmed without DNA. Per the germline V gene, CDR1 is SEHNR and CDR2 is FQNEAQ (reference sequence). The CDR3 totals 15 residues. The CDR3 loop reads CASSSSGQSNTEAFF.

The chain joins TRBV28 to TRBJ2-5; TCRdb picks TRBD2, but there is no DNA to check that call. The CDR3 runs 15 residues. CDR1 MDHEN and CDR2 SYDVKM come from the germline V gene. The CDR3 reads CASRGLAGSQETQYF. The whole variable domain, filled in from reference TRBV28 and TRBJ2-5, reads DVKVTQSSRYLVKRTGEKVFLECVQDMDHENMFWYRQDPGLGLRLIYFSYDVKMKEKGDIPEGYSVSREKKERFSLILESASTNQTSMYLCASRGLAGSQETQYFGPGTRLLVL.

The chain couples TRBV3-1 to TRBJ2-1; TCRdb picks TRBD1, but there is no DNA to check that call. CDR3 length: 15 residues. CDR1 and CDR2 from the germline V gene are LGHDT and YNNKEL (reference sequence). This chain's CDR3 is CASSLPGGGNNEQFF.

The chain couples TRBV7-9 to TRBJ1-6. This CDR3 contains 16 residues. Germline V gene data show CDR1 as SEHNR and CDR2 as FQNEAQ (reference sequence). This CDR3 is CASRSQVREINSPLHF. Filled out from reference TRBV7-9 and TRBJ1-6, the complete variable domain reads DTGVSQNPRHKITKRGQNVTFRCDPISEHNRLYWYRQTLGQGPEFLTYFQNEAQLEKSRLLSDRFSAERPKGSFSTLEIQRTEQGDSAMYLCASRSQVREINSPLHFGNGTRLTVT.

This chain connects TRBV4-1 to TRBJ1-1; the TCRdb D gene call, TRBD1, has no DNA to confirm it. The CDR3 is 15 amino acids. Germline V CDR1 and CDR2: MGHRA, YSYEKL. CDR3 in amino acids: CASSQEWTGANEAFF.

This rearrangement joins TRBV19 to TRBJ2-3; TCRdb indicates TRBD1, and absent DNA this call remains unverified. The CDR3 is made up of 13 amino acids. Germline V CDR1 and CDR2: LNHDA, SQIVND (reference sequence). Here the CDR3 reads CASAPISTDTQYF.